This T cell receptor beta chain comes out of a study of blood T cell repertoires in COVID-19. Method: immunoSEQ multiplex PCR; TCRdb's copy keeps in-frame clones and lacks some. The repertoire holds 220,000 or so clones, 80% to 90% seen once, with 4.5% to 5.5% in the top ten. This CDR3 is built from 12 residues. The germline V and J ends were trimmed by 5 bases and 6 bases, with 9 bases remaining between them. Per the germline V gene, CDR1 is SGHNT and CDR2 is YENEEA. The sequence came from a woman aged 55-69 years who had recovered from COVID-19. The V and J genes are TRBV11-3 and TRBJ2-3; possibly TRBD1 for D (6 bases). The sample consisted of peripheral blood. The CDR3 loop reads CASSTQGDTQYF. CDR3 DNA sequence: TGTGCCAGCAGCACGCAGGGGGATACGCAGTATTTT.